The present TCR beta chain was sequenced within a study of CD8 T cells in Susac syndrome. After extraction with the RNeasy kit, about 0.45 to 1 ug of the RNA was reverse transcribed using random hexamers. Amplification of the TCR beta CDR3 was carried out by immunoSEQ multiplex PCR, which spanned a total of 54 Vbeta and 13 Jbeta segments. TCRdb recomputed calls from the immunoSEQ multiplex PCR reads with MiXCR, one row per CDR3 protein. This table holds around 230,000 distinct CDR3 sequences, about 96% found once. The authors sequenced TCR beta from blood CD8+ and CD4+ T cells. Definite or probable Susac syndrome was diagnosed using recently defined diagnostic criteria. Negative isolation yielded the CD8+ and CD4+ T cells, while FACS enriched the TEMRA cells. Trimming at V came to 3 bases and at J to 3 bases, leaving 7 bases not matched to a gene. The CDR3 is 15 amino acids. The germline V gene encodes CDR1 LGHNA and CDR2 YNFKEQ.

This clonotype was seen just once. The TCR sequence derives from a human donor with Susac syndrome. The V gene is TRBV4-2, the J gene TRBJ2-7; 8 bases are a match to TRBD1. Sequenced material: CD4+ T cells from PBMCs. For the CDR3, the DNA is TGTGCCAGCAGCCAGGGGACAGGACCAAGCTACGAGCAGTACTTC. Its protein is CASSQGTGPSYEQYF.